The sequence of this T cell receptor (beta chain) was determined in a study of T cell responses to AZD1222 COVID-19 vaccine. CDR1 is SEHNR, CDR2 FQNEAQ, per germline (reference sequence). V lost 0 bases to trimming and J lost 3 bases; unmatched junction nucleotides: 3. This CDR3 contains 15 residues. Sequencing used immunoSEQ multiplex PCR; TCRdb keeps in-frame clones, though not all of them. This table holds 150,000 to 200,000 clones, 87% found once. Broader study findings: Spike-wide vaccine-associated CD4 TCRs dominated at 160-218 and 743-854. Only a handful of AZD1222 recipients, more than five in all, had baseline seropositivity.

Concerning this clone itself: What it binds is unknown.

The receptor comes from an adult in good health. This material consisted of peripheral blood, taken on day 0 of AZD1222 vaccination. The chain employs TRBV7-9 and TRBJ1-1, with 8 bases lining up with TRBD1. CDR3 coding DNA: TGTGCCAGCAGCTTAGCGGCAGGGGGCTACACTGAAGCTTTCTTT. This sequence encodes CASSLAAGGYTEAFF.